This TCR beta chain was sequenced in a study of identical twins. Study-wide results and limits: Cord blood beta clonotypes that were abundant carried fewer insertions, and memory repertoires showed no such trend. Researchers caution that invariant MAIT and iNKT cells could partly confound zero-insertion analyses. Cross-sectional statistics, not tracking of the same donors, supported the conclusions.

In its sample, this clonotype was seen many times. Its antigen is not known. TCRdb processed the 5' RACE reads anew with MiXCR; each CDR3 protein has one entry. The sample has 700,000 to 950,000 distinct CDR3 sequences, about 12% seen once; the top ten hold around 1.6%. CDR1 SGHVS and CDR2 FQNEAQ come from the germline V gene. The ends lost 5 bases at V and 0 bases at J; junction bases unmatched: 6. There are 17 residues in the CDR3. These data also featured in a second study, about yellow fever vaccine responses in identical twins.

Sequencing used PBMCs. The chain carries TRBV7-8 and TRBJ2-4; 11 bases agree with TRBD2. This receptor was identified in a woman aged 18-35 years in good health. The chain's CDR3 is CASSAGTSGLAKNIQYF. The CDR3 bases are TGTGCCAGCAGCGCAGGGACTAGCGGTTTAGCCAAAAACATTCAGTACTTC.